This TCR beta chain was captured by sequencing in a study of technical replicates of blood from several donors. The CDR3 is 11 amino acids. Trimming cost V 2 bases and J 8 bases, with 4 bases left between them. From germline, CDR1 is MNHNS and CDR2 SASEGT. Profiling relied on immunoSEQ multiplex PCR, and the TCRdb table lists in-frame clones only, not all of them. The data show 78,000 or so clones, around 92% seen once. The receptor was isolated from a human donor in good health. Some clones in this sample may be carry-over from other donors' samples. Sequenced: T cells isolated from PBMCs. The V and J genes are TRBV6-1 and TRBJ2-1, with no clear D. CDR3 residues: CASSEPYEQFF. The CDR3, as DNA: TGTGCCAGCAGTGAACCCTATGAGCAGTTCTTC.